Listed below are T cell receptor beta chains from one sample, sequenced in a study of cytomegalovirus exposure and HLA in healthy donors. Generated by immunoSEQ multiplex PCR, the TCRdb table keeps only in-frame clones and is missing some. The sample carries roughly 80,000 clones, roughly 69% recorded once. The sample consisted of PBMCs. The receptors were sampled from a woman between 45 and 65 years old in good health and CMV-seropositive. Each CDR3 is given with its conserved first and last residue. The D gene is left open where the match is weak. For some rows the clone size is stated as once, few or many, or as a class when expanded; others skip it.

v_gene	d_gene	abundance	j_gene	CDR3aa	CDR3nt
TRBV6-6	TRBD1	-	TRBJ1-1	CASSYSRDRGYTEAFF	TGTGCCAGCAGTTACTCAAGGGACAGGGGGTATACTGAAGCTTTCTTT
TRBV4-1	-	-	TRBJ2-2	CASSSGTLNTGELFF	TGCGCCAGCAGCTCCGGGACACTGAACACCGGGGAGCTGTTTTTT
TRBV9	-	-	TRBJ2-4	CASSVGGGLAKNIQYF	TGTGCCAGCAGCGTAGGTGGTGGGCTAGCCAAAAACATTCAGTACTTC
TRBV27	-	few	TRBJ1-1	CASSSTWTDTEAFF	TGTGCCAGCAGTTCCACTTGGACAGACACTGAAGCTTTCTTT
TRBV30	-	-	TRBJ1-4	CAWIGGEKLFF	TGTGCCTGGATAGGAGGCGAAAAACTGTTTTTT
TRBV11-2	-	-	TRBJ1-3	CASSLVLHGERPGNTIYF	TGTGCCAGCAGCTTAGTCCTCCACGGAGAAAGACCTGGAAACACCATATATTTT
TRBV5-5	-	-	TRBJ2-5	CASSGRGGSQETQYF	TGTGCCAGCAGCGGGAGGGGGGGGTCCCAAGAGACCCAGTACTTC
TRBV7-3	TRBD2	-	TRBJ2-5	CASSLTGLAGEGETQYF	TGTGCCAGCAGCTTAACGGGACTAGCGGGGGAGGGGGAGACCCAGTACTTC
TRBV5-5	-	-	TRBJ1-2	CASSSQGRGDYGYTF	TGTGCCAGCAGCTCACAGGGAAGGGGCGACTATGGCTACACCTTC
TRBV20-1	TRBD1	-	TRBJ2-5	CSGDSQETQYF	TGCAGTGGGGACAGCCAAGAGACCCAGTACTTC
TRBV5-1	-	-	TRBJ2-1	CASSRTVNEQFF	TGCGCCAGCAGCAGGACTGTAAATGAGCAGTTCTTC
TRBV2	TRBD1	-	TRBJ2-3	CASNLFRDRGTDTQYF	TGTGCCAGCAACCTCTTTCGGGACAGGGGAACAGATACGCAGTATTTT
TRBV10-2	-	-	TRBJ1-2	CASTNLVGYTF	TGCGCCAGCACAAACCTAGTTGGCTACACCTTC
TRBV4-1	-	-	TRBJ2-5	CASSQFVAGELRGETQYF	TGCGCCAGCAGCCAATTTGTGGCGGGGGAACTGAGGGGGGAGACCCAGTACTTC
TRBV5-4	TRBD1	-	TRBJ1-2	CASSLGGQGNGYTF	TGTGCCAGCAGCTTGGGCGGACAGGGAAATGGCTACACCTTC
TRBV5-6	TRBD1	-	TRBJ1-6	CASSLTGGLNSPLHF	TGTGCCAGCAGCTTGACAGGGGGCCTGAATTCACCCCTCCACTTT
TRBV27	-	-	TRBJ2-2	CASSPSNTGELFF	TGTGCCAGCAGCCCTTCGAACACCGGGGAGCTGTTTTTT
TRBV29-1	-	-	TRBJ2-3	CSAVTRGMEDTQYF	TGCAGCGCTGTGACTAGAGGAATGGAAGATACGCAGTATTTT
TRBV18	-	-	TRBJ2-7	CASSPDSYEQYF	TGTGCCAGCTCACCGGACAGCTACGAGCAGTACTTC
TRBV9	-	few	TRBJ1-2	CASSTRGTNYGYTF	TGTGCCAGCAGCACCCGCGGGACGAACTATGGCTACACCTTC
TRBV11-2	TRBD1	-	TRBJ2-7	CASSSGQGAYEQYF	TGTGCCAGCAGCTCGGGACAGGGCGCCTACGAGCAGTACTTC
TRBV2	-	-	TRBJ1-6	CASSETGREDSPLHF	TGTGCCAGCAGTGAAACGGGCAGGGAGGATTCACCCCTCCACTTT
TRBV27	TRBD1	-	TRBJ2-1	CASTHKDRFFLNEQFF	TGTGCCAGCACCCACAAGGACAGGTTTTTCCTCAATGAGCAGTTCTTC
TRBV5-1	TRBD1	few	TRBJ2-7	CASSLGQGGSEQYF	TGCGCCAGCAGTTTGGGACAGGGGGGAAGCGAGCAGTACTTC
TRBV19	TRBD1	-	TRBJ1-4	CASSIPRGSNEKLFF	TGTGCCAGTAGTATCCCCAGGGGGTCTAATGAAAAACTGTTTTTT
TRBV4-2	TRBD1	-	TRBJ2-2	CASSRLQGADTGELFF	TGTGCCAGCAGCCGCCTACAGGGGGCTGATACCGGGGAGCTGTTTTTT
TRBV14	-	-	TRBJ1-2	CASSQGRGFGDYGYTF	TGTGCCAGCAGCCAAGGAAGGGGGTTTGGCGACTATGGCTACACCTTC
TRBV18	-	few	TRBJ2-5	CASSPLRETQYF	TGTGCCAGCTCACCCCTGAGAGAGACCCAGTACTTC
TRBV7-6	-	-	TRBJ2-5	CASSLQETQYF	TGTGCCAGCAGCTTACAGGAGACCCAGTACTTC
TRBV5-4	TRBD1	-	TRBJ2-3	CASSSQGADTQYF	TGTGCCAGCAGCAGTCAGGGGGCTGATACGCAGTATTTT
TRBV27	-	-	TRBJ2-1	CASSVGAGVGGYNEQFF	TGTGCCAGCAGTGTGGGGGCGGGGGTGGGGGGATACAATGAGCAGTTCTTC
TRBV28	-	-	TRBJ1-4	CASSPQGWKGDEKLFF	TGTGCCAGCAGCCCTCAGGGTTGGAAAGGGGATGAAAAACTGTTTTTT
TRBV5-4	TRBD1	-	TRBJ1-6	CASSLRQGDSPLHF	TGTGCCAGCAGCTTGAGGCAGGGGGACTCACCCCTCCACTTT
TRBV2	TRBD2	-	TRBJ2-5	CASMVEPGGETQYF	TGTGCCAGCATGGTGGAACCGGGGGGGGAGACCCAGTACTTC
TRBV19	TRBD1	-	TRBJ1-5	CASSAGTGVYSNQPQHF	TGTGCCAGTAGTGCCGGGACAGGAGTTTATAGCAATCAGCCCCAGCATTTT
TRBV7-3	-	-	TRBJ2-3	CASSKGGGTDTQYF	TGTGCCAGCAGCAAGGGGGGGGGCACAGATACGCAGTATTTT
TRBV14	-	once	TRBJ1-1	CASSQLPGGTEAFF	TGTGCCAGCAGCCAACTCCCCGGGGGCACTGAAGCTTTCTTT